Listed below are T cell receptor beta chains from one sample, sequenced in a study of T cells in Graves' hyperthyroidism and ophthalmopathy. One entry per CDR3 protein results from TCRdb running MiXCR on the multiplex PCR reads. Altogether a few hundred thousand distinct CDR3 sequences are present, approximately 14% being singletons, with the ten largest covering about 7%. Sample: blood. The receptor source for this set is a woman between 25 and 40 years old with Graves' hyperthyroidism. CDR3s leave out the opening cysteine and the closing phenylalanine or tryptophan.

v_call: TRBV7-2
j_call: TRBJ2-7
cdr3_length: 15
cdr3_aa: ASSPVTGTSGPYEQY

v_call: TRBV20-1
j_call: TRBJ2-4
cdr3_length: 13
cdr3_aa: SARTSSGAKNIQY

v_call: TRBV20-1
j_call: TRBJ2-3
cdr3_length: 9
cdr3_aa: SATEVDTQY

v_call: TRBV29-1
j_call: TRBJ1-2
cdr3_length: 12
cdr3_aa: SVVFVAMASGYT

v_call: TRBV24-1
j_call: TRBJ2-1
cdr3_length: 13
cdr3_aa: ATSGPGQGDNEQF

v_call: TRBV6-5
j_call: TRBJ1-5
cdr3_length: 12
cdr3_aa: ASSYSRRAQPQH

v_call: TRBV7-9
j_call: TRBJ2-7
cdr3_length: 14
cdr3_aa: ASSRLFVTGSYEQY

v_call: TRBV7-9
j_call: TRBJ2-7
cdr3_length: 11
cdr3_aa: ASNRSRDYEQY

v_call: TRBV3-1
j_call: TRBJ1-4
cdr3_length: 10
cdr3_aa: ASSQGGEKLF

v_call: TRBV3-1
j_call: TRBJ2-7
cdr3_length: 16
cdr3_aa: ASSQDGCSGRASYEQY

v_call: TRBV7-2
j_call: TRBJ2-7
cdr3_length: 14
cdr3_aa: ASSPKPGQGFYEQY

v_call: TRBV20-1
j_call: TRBJ2-7
cdr3_length: 14
cdr3_aa: SVPPVGAANSYEQY

v_call: TRBV6-2/TRBV6-3
j_call: TRBJ2-1
cdr3_length: 13
cdr3_aa: ASSEPAGGRYEQF

v_call: TRBV2
j_call: TRBJ2-3
cdr3_length: 13
cdr3_aa: ASTGRDLGTDTQY

v_call: TRBV29-1
j_call: TRBJ2-1
cdr3_length: 9
cdr3_aa: SGGTDNEQF

v_call: TRBV20-1
j_call: TRBJ2-5
cdr3_length: 13
cdr3_aa: SARPRDRGRETQY

v_call: TRBV2
j_call: TRBJ1-5
cdr3_length: 12
cdr3_aa: ASSDRQGNQPQH

v_call: TRBV7-2
j_call: TRBJ2-6
cdr3_length: 15
cdr3_aa: ASTDVAGSSGANVLT

v_call: TRBV7-3
j_call: TRBJ2-2
cdr3_length: 16
cdr3_aa: ASSLISGRPPNTGELF

v_call: TRBV27
j_call: TRBJ2-2
cdr3_length: 16
cdr3_aa: ASSFSFAAGGSPGELF

v_call: TRBV18
j_call: TRBJ2-1
cdr3_length: 12
cdr3_aa: ASSPKTRLNEQF

v_call: TRBV20-1
j_call: TRBJ1-4
cdr3_length: 8
cdr3_aa: SAGDEKLF

v_call: TRBV5-4
j_call: TRBJ2-7
cdr3_length: 13
cdr3_aa: ASSLTPSGRYEQY

v_call: TRBV4-1
j_call: TRBJ2-1
cdr3_length: 18
cdr3_aa: ASSQEGAGGILSSYNEQF

v_call: TRBV2
j_call: TRBJ2-7
cdr3_length: 14
cdr3_aa: ASSEGTSGPTYEQY

v_call: TRBV29-1
j_call: TRBJ2-3
cdr3_length: 10
cdr3_aa: SSEGGADTQY

v_call: TRBV30
j_call: TRBJ2-7
cdr3_length: 10
cdr3_aa: AWTGSSYEQY

v_call: TRBV4-1
j_call: TRBJ2-3
cdr3_length: 14
cdr3_aa: ASSQARTGGYVTQY

v_call: TRBV15
j_call: TRBJ2-1
cdr3_length: 14
cdr3_aa: ATSRDPGEDYNEQF

v_call: TRBV28
j_call: TRBJ2-5
cdr3_length: 11
cdr3_aa: ASSLSRWETQY

v_call: TRBV28
j_call: TRBJ1-2
cdr3_length: 11
cdr3_aa: ASEEGQVEGYT

v_call: TRBV4-1
j_call: TRBJ2-1
cdr3_length: 13
cdr3_aa: ASSYDRGNLNEQF

v_call: TRBV7-9
j_call: TRBJ1-1
cdr3_length: 12
cdr3_aa: ASSFGIGDTEAF

v_call: TRBV27
j_call: TRBJ2-1
cdr3_length: 13
cdr3_aa: ASSLKPSSYNEQF

v_call: TRBV20-1
j_call: TRBJ2-7
cdr3_length: 13
cdr3_aa: SASRLAGASYEQY

v_call: TRBV18
j_call: TRBJ2-5
cdr3_length: 11
cdr3_aa: ASSPLGQETQY

v_call: TRBV15
j_call: TRBJ2-7
cdr3_length: 11
cdr3_aa: ATSTPGDYEQY

v_call: TRBV19
j_call: TRBJ1-2
cdr3_length: 11
cdr3_aa: ASFGAKGYGYT

v_call: TRBV27
j_call: TRBJ1-4
cdr3_length: 13
cdr3_aa: ASSQGTGKGEKLF

v_call: TRBV19
j_call: TRBJ2-1
cdr3_length: 17
cdr3_aa: ASSPIQILSGSIYNEQF

v_call: TRBV28
j_call: TRBJ2-3
cdr3_length: 14
cdr3_aa: ASSPGLAGESDTQY

v_call: TRBV27
j_call: TRBJ2-7
cdr3_length: 13
cdr3_aa: ASSITGTGVYEQY

v_call: TRBV24-1
j_call: TRBJ1-5
cdr3_length: 12
cdr3_aa: ATKEAHSNQPQH

v_call: TRBV9
j_call: TRBJ2-7
cdr3_length: 12
cdr3_aa: ASSVVRLSYEQY

v_call: TRBV20-1
j_call: TRBJ2-7
cdr3_length: 16
cdr3_aa: SARDGNSGRYADYEQY

v_call: TRBV6-1
j_call: TRBJ1-5
cdr3_length: 14
cdr3_aa: ATAPNRGYSNQPQH

v_call: TRBV5-1
j_call: TRBJ2-1
cdr3_length: 14
cdr3_aa: ASSSDRLALDNEQF

v_call: TRBV30
j_call: TRBJ2-5
cdr3_length: 8
cdr3_aa: AWKKETQY